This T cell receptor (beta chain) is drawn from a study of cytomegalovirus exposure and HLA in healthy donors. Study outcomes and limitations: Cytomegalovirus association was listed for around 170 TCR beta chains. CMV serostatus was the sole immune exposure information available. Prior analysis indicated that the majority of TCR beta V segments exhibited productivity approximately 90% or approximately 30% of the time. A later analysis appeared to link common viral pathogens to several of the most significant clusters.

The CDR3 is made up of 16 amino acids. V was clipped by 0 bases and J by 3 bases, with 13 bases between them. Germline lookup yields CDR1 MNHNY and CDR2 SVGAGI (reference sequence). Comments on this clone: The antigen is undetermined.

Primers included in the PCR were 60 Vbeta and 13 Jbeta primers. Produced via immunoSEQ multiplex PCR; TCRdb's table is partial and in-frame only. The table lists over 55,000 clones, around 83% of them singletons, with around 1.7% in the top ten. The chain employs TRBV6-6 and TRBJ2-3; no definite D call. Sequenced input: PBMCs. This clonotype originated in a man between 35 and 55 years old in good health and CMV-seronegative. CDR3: CASSYSRNDRTDTQYF. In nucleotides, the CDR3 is TGTGCCAGCAGTTACTCAAGAAACGATAGAACAGATACGCAGTATTTT.